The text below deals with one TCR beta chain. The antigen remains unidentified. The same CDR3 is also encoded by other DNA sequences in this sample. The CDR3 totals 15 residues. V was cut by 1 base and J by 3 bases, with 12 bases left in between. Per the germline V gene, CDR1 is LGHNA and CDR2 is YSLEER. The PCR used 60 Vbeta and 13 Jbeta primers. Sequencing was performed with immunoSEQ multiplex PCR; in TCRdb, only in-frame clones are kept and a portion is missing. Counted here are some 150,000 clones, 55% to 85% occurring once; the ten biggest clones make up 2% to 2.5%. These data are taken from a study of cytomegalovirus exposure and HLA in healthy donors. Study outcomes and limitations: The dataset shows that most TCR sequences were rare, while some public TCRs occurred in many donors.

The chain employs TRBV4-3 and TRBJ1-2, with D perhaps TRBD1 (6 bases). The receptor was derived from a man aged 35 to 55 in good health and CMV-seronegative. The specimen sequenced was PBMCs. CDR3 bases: TGCGCCAGCAGCCAAGCCCTACAGGGAGACTATGGCTACACCTTC. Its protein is CASSQALQGDYGYTF.